This TCR beta chain is from a study of identical twins. TCRdb reprocessed the 5' RACE reads via MiXCR and lists one record per CDR3 protein. The sample yields some 330,000 distinct CDR3 sequences, about 9% seen once. This clonotype was seen a few times. CDR3 size: 17 residues. The ends lost 5 bases at V and 0 bases at J; junction bases unmatched: 7. This rearrangement joins TRBV12-3 or TRBV12-4 to TRBJ2-3; 11 bases agree with TRBD2. The sequenced sample consisted of naive T cells sorted from blood. This receptor was obtained from a woman in her 50s in good health. This CDR3 reads CASSPGTSGGSTDTQYF. In DNA form, the CDR3 reads TGTGCCAGCAGTCCCGGGACTAGCGGAGGTAGCACAGATACGCAGTATTTT.